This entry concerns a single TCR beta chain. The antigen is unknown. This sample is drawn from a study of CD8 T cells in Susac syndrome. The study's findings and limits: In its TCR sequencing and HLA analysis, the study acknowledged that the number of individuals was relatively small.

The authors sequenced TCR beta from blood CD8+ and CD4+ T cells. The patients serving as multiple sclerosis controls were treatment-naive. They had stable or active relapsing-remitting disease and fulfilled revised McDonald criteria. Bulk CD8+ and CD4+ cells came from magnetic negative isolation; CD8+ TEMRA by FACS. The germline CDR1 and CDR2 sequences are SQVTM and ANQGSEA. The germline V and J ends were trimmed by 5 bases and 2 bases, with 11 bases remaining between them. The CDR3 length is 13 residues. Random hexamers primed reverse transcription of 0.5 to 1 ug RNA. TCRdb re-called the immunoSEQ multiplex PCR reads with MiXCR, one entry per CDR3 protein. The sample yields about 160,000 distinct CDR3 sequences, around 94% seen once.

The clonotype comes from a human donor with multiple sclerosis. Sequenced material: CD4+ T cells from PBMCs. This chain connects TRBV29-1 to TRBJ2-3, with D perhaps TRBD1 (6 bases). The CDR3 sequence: CSVTSGDTDTQYF. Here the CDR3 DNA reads TGCAGCGTTACCTCAGGGGACACAGATACGCAGTATTTT.